This TCR beta chain was sequenced during a study of OX40 agonist ivuxolimab in advanced cancers. Turning to this clone: Its specificity is unknown.

The study's findings and limits: The specificity for antigen of the expanded peripheral T cells was not determined.

CDR1 is SEHNR and CDR2 is FQNEAQ in the germline V gene (reference sequence). The CDR3 is 17 amino acids. Trimming took 4 bases from V and 6 from J, leaving 25 bases between them. Libraries were prepared by immunoSEQ multiplex PCR; TCRdb keeps only in-frame clonotypes and omits some of them. The sample yields roughly 60,000 clones, around 90% seen once. The source material was CD4+ or CD8+ T cells sorted from blood, sampled in a trial of the OX40 agonist ivuxolimab. The rearrangement joins TRBV7-9 to TRBJ2-7; D assignment may be TRBD1 or TRBD2 (6 bases each). The clonotype comes from an adult with an advanced solid tumor such as melanoma, head and neck, liver or kidney cancer. DNA of the CDR3: TGTGCCAGCAGCTCAAGAGGGGGGAGTGGAGTTTCTTCCGAGCAGTACTTC. Amino acids: CASSSRGGSGVSSEQYF.